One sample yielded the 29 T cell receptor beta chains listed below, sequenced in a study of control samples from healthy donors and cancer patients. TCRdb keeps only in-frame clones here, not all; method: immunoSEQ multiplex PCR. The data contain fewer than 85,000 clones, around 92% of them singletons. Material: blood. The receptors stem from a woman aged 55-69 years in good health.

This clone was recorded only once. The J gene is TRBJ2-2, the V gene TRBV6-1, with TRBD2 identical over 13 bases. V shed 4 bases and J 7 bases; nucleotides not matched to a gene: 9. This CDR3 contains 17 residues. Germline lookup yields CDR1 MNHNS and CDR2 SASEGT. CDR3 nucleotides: TGTGCCAGCAGTGCCGTACTAGCGGGAGGGCGTGACGGGGAGCTGTTTTTT. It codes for CASSAVLAGGRDGELFF.

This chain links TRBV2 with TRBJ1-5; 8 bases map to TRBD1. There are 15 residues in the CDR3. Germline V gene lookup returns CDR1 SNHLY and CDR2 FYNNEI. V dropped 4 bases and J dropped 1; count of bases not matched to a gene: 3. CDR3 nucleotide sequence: TGTGCCAGCAGTGTGACAGGGGCCAGCAATCAGCCCCAGCATTTT. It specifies CASSVTGASNQPQHF.

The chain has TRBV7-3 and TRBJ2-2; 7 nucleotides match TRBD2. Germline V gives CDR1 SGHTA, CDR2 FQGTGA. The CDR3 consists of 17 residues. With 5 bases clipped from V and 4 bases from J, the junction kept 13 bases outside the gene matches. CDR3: CASSESGVAGFTGELFF. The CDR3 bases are TGTGCCAGCAGCGAATCAGGTGTAGCGGGTTTCACCGGGGAGCTGTTTTTT.

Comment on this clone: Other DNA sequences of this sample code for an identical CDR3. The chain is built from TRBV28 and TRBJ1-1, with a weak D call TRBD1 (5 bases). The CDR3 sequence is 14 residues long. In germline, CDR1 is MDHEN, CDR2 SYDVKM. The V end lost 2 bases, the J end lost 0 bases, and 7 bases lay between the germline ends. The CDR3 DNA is TGTGCCAGCAGTTTAGGGGGAATGAACACTGAAGCTTTCTTT. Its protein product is CASSLGGMNTEAFF.

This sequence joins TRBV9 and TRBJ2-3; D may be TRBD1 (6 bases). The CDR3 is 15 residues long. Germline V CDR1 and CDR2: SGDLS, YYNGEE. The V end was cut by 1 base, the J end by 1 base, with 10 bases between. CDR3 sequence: CASSVRGSGTDTQYF. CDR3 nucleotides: TGTGCCAGCAGCGTAAGGGGGAGTGGCACAGATACGCAGTATTTT.

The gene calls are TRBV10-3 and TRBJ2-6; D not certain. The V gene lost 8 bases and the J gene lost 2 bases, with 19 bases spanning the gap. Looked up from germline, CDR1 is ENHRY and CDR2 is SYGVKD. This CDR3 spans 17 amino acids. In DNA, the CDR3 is TGTGCCATCGGCGAGGCCACAAGCAATCCTGGGGCCAACGTCCTGACTTTC. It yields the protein CAIGEATSNPGANVLTF.

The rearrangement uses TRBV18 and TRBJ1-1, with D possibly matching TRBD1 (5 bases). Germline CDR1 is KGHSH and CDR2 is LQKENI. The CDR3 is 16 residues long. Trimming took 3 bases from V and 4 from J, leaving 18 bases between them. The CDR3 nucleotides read TGTGCCAGCTCACCGGGACTGCTTGGGAGGGGCACTGAAGCTTTCTTT. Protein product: CASSPGLLGRGTEAFF.

This chain's CDR3 is CASSIGLDSGNTIYF. The CDR3, as DNA: TGTGCCAGTAGTATCGGCCTGGACTCTGGAAACACCATATATTTT. The chain links TRBV19 to TRBJ1-3; D is unresolved. CDR1 and CDR2 from the germline V gene are LNHDA and SQIVND (reference sequence). V was cut by 3 bases and J by 0 bases, with 9 bases left in between. This CDR3 comprises 15 residues.

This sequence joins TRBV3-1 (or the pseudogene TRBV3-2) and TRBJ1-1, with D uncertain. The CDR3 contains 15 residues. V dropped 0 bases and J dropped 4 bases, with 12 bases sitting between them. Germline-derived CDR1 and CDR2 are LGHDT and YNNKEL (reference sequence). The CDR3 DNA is TGTGCCAGCAGCCAAGACTTAGGGCTACTCACTGAAGCTTTCTTT. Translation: CASSQDLGLLTEAFF.

The CDR3 loop is CASSSGGSDGYTF. CDR3 nucleotides: TGTGCCAGCTCCTCCGGGGGCTCGGATGGCTACACCTTC. The V gene is TRBV18, the J gene TRBJ1-2; D is possibly TRBD1 (6 bases). Trimming shortened V by 6 bases and J by 6 bases, and 14 bases separated the two germline ends. The CDR3 is 13 residues long. The V gene's germline CDR1 is KGHSH and CDR2 LQKENI.

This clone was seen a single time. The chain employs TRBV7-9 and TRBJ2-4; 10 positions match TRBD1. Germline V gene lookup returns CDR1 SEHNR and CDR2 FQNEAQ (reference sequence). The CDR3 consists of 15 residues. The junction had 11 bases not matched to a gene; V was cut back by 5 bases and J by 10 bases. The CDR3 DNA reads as TGTGCCAGCAGCCAAAAAGGGACAGGGGCGTGGATTCAGTACTTC. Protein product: CASSQKGTGAWIQYF.

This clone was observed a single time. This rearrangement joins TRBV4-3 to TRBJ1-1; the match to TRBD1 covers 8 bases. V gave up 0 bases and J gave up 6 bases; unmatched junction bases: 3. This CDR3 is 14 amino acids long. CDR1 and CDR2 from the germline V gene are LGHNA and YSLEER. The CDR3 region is CASSQDARGPEAFF. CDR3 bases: TGCGCCAGCAGCCAAGACGCCAGGGGGCCTGAAGCTTTCTTT.

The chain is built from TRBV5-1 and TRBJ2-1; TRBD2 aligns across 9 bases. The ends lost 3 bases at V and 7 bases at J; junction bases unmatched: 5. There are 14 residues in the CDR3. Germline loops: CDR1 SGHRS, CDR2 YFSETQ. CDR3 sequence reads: CASSYSGGRNEQFF. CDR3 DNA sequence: TGCGCCAGCAGCTACAGCGGGGGGAGGAATGAGCAGTTCTTC. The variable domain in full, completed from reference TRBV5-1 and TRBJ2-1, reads KAGVTQTPRYLIKTRGQQVTLSCSPISGHRSVSWYQQTPGQGLQFLFEYFSETQRNKGNFPGRFSGRQFSNSRSEMNVSTLELGDSALYLCASSYSGGRNEQFFGPGTRLTVL.

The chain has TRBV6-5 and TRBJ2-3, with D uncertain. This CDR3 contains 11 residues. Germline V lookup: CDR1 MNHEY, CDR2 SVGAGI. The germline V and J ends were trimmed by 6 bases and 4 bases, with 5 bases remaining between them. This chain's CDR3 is CASRAADTQYF. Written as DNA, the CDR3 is TGTGCCAGCAGGGCCGCAGATACGCAGTATTTT.

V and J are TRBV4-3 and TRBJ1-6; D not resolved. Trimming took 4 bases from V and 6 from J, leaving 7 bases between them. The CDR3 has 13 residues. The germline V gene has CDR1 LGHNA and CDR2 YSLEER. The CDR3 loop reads CASSLSGNSPLHF. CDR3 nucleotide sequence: TGCGCCAGCAGCCTTTCCGGTAATTCACCCCTCCACTTT.

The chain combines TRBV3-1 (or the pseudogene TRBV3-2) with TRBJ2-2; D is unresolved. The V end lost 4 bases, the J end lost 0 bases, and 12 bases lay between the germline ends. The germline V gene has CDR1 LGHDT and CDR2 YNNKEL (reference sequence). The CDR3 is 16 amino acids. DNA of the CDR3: TGTGCCAGCAGCCTAGGCCAGTTCGCGAACACCGGGGAGCTGTTTTTT. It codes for CASSLGQFANTGELFF.

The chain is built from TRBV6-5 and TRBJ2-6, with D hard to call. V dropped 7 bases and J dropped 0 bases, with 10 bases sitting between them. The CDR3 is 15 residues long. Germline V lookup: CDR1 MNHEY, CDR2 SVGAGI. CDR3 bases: TGTGCCAGCACCGACCGGTTCTCTGGGGCCAACGTCCTGACTTTC. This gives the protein CASTDRFSGANVLTF.

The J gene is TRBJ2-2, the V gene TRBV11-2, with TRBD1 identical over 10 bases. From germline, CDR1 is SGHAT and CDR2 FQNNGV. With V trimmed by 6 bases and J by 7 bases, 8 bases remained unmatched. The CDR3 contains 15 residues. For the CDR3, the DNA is TGTGCCAGCAGGCGGGACAGGGGAATTGGCGGGGAGCTGTTTTTT. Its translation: CASRRDRGIGGELFF.

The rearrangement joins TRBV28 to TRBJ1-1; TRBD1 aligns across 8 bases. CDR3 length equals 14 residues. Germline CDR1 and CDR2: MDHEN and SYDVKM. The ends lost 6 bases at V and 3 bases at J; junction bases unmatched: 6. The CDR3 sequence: CASRGTGAHTEAFF. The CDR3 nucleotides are TGTGCCAGCAGAGGGACAGGAGCTCACACTGAAGCTTTCTTT.

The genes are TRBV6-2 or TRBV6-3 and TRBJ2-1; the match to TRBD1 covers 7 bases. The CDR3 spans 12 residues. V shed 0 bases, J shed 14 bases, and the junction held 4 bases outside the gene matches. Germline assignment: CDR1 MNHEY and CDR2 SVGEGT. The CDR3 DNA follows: TGTGCCAGCAGTTACTCACAGGGGCAGGAGTTCTTC. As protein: CASSYSQGQEFF.

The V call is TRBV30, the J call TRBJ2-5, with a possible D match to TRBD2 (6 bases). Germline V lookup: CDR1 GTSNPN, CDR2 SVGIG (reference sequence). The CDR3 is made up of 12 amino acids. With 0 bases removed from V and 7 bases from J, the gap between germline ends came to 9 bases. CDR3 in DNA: TGTGCCTGGAGTGTCCCCGGGGGGACCCAGTACTTC. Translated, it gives CAWSVPGGTQYF.

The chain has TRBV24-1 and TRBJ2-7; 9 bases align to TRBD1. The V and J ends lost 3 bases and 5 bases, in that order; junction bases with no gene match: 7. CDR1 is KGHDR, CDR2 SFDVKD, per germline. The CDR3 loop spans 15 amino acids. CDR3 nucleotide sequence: TGTGCCACCAGTGATCCGGGACAGGGACTTGACGAGCAGTACTTC. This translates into CATSDPGQGLDEQYF.

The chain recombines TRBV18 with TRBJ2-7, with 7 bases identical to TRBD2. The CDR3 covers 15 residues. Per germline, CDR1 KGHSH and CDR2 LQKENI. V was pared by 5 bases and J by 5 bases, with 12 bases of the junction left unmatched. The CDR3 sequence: CASSISWEGRDEQYF. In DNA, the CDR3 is TGTGCCAGCTCAATTTCGTGGGAGGGTAGGGACGAGCAGTACTTC.

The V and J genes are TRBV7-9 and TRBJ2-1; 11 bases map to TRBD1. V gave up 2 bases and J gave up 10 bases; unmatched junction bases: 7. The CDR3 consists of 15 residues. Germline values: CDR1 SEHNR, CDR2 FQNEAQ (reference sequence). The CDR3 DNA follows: TGTGCCAGCAGCTTAACAGGACAGGGGGCAGACGAGCAGTTCTTC. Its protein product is CASSLTGQGADEQFF.

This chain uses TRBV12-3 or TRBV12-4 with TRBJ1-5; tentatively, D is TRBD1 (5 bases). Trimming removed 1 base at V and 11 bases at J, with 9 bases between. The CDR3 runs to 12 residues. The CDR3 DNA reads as TGTGCCAGCAGTTTAGACCCGACAGCCCAGCATTTT. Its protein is CASSLDPTAQHF.

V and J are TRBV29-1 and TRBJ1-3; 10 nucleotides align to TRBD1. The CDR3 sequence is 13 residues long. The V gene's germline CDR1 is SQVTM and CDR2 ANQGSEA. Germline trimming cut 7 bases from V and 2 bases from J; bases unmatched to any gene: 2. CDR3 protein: CSGTGGPGNTIYF. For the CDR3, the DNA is TGCAGCGGGACAGGGGGTCCTGGAAACACCATATATTTT.

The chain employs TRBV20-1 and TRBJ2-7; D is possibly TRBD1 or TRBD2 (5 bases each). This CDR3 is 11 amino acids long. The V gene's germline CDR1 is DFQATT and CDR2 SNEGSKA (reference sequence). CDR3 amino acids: CSYRTANEQYF. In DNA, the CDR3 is TGCAGCTACAGGACTGCGAACGAGCAGTACTTC.

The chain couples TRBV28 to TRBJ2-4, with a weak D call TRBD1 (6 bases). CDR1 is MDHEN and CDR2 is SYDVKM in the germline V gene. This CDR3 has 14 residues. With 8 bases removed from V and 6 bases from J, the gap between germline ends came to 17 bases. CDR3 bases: TGTGCCAGCGGACTGTGGGGGACATTAAACATTCAGTACTTC. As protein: CASGLWGTLNIQYF.

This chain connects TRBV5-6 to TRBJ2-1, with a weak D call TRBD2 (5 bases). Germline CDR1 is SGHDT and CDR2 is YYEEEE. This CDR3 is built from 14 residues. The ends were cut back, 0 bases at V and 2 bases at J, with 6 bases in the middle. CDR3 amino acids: CASSLGEPYNEQFF. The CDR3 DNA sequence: TGTGCCAGCAGCTTGGGGGAGCCCTACAATGAGCAGTTCTTC.